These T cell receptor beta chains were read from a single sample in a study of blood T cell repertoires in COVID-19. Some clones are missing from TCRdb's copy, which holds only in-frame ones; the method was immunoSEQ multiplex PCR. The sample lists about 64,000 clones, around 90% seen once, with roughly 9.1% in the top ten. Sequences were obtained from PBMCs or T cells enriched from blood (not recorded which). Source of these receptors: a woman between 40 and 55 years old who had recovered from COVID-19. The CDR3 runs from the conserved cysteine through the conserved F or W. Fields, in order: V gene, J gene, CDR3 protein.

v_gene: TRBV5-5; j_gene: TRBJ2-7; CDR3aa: CASSTGTERYEQYF
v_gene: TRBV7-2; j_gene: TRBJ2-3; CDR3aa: CASSLAASGGLSTQYF
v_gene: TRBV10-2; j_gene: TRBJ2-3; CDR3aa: CASRAGLKSCTDTQYF
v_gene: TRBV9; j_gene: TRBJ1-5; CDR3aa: CASSVSPGINQPQHF
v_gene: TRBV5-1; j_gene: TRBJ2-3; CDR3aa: CASSLGLAGGPGDTQYF
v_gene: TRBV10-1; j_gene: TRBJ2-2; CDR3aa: CASIESLWACGELFF
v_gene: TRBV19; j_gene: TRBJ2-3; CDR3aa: CASSIRAGGSTDTQYF
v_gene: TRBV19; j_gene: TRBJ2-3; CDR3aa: CASSTGAVDTQYF
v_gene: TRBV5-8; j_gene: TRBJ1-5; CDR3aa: CASSLVFRVENQPQHF
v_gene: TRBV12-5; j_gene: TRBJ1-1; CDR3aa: CASGTQQGGDTEAFF
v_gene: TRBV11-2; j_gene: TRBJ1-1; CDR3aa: CASSSSLNTEAFF
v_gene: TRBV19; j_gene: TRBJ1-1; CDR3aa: CASKDPGVTEAFF
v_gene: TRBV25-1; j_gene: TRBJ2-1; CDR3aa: CASSESWGQGRNEQFF
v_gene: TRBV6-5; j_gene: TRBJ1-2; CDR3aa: CASTSGGGGDGYTF
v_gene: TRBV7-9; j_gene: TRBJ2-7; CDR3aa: CASRDSRTHEQYF
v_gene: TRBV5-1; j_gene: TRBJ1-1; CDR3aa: CASSQRTDEAFF
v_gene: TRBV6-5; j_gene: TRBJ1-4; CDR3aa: CASRERGGLTKLFF
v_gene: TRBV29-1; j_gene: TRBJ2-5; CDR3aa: CSATRETQYF
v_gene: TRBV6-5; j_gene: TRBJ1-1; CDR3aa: CASSSWAGNTEAFF
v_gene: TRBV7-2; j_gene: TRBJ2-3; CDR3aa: CASSSTSGEYTQYF
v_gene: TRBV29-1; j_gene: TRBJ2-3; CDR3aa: CSASRGGTDTQYF
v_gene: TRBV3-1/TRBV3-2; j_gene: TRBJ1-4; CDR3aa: CASSPAGRFEKLFF
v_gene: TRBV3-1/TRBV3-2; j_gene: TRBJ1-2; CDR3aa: CASSHRGGLYGYTF
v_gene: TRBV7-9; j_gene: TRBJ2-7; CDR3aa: CASSHDGRTNDEQYF
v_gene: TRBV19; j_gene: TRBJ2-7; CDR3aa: CASSIGGGSSYEQYF
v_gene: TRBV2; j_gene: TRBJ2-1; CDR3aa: CASGRGRTTGTFFF
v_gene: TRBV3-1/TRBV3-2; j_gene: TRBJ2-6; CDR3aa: CASSQEVGQVSGANVLTF
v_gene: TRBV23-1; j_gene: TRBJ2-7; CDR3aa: CASSQSPGHPRISSYEQYF
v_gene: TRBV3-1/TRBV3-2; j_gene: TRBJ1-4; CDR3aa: CASSLLTPEKLFF
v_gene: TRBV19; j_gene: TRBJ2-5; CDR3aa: CASDPGGAGETQYF
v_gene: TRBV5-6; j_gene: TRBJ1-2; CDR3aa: CASSPDSYGYTF
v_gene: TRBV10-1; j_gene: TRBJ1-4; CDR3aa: CASSESGEGEKLFF
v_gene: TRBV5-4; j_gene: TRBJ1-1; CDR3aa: CASSSSGEGSAFF
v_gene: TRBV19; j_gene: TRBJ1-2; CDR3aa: CASSNTGTAVYGYTF
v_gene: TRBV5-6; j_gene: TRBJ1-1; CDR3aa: CASSLGPTGPRNTEAFF